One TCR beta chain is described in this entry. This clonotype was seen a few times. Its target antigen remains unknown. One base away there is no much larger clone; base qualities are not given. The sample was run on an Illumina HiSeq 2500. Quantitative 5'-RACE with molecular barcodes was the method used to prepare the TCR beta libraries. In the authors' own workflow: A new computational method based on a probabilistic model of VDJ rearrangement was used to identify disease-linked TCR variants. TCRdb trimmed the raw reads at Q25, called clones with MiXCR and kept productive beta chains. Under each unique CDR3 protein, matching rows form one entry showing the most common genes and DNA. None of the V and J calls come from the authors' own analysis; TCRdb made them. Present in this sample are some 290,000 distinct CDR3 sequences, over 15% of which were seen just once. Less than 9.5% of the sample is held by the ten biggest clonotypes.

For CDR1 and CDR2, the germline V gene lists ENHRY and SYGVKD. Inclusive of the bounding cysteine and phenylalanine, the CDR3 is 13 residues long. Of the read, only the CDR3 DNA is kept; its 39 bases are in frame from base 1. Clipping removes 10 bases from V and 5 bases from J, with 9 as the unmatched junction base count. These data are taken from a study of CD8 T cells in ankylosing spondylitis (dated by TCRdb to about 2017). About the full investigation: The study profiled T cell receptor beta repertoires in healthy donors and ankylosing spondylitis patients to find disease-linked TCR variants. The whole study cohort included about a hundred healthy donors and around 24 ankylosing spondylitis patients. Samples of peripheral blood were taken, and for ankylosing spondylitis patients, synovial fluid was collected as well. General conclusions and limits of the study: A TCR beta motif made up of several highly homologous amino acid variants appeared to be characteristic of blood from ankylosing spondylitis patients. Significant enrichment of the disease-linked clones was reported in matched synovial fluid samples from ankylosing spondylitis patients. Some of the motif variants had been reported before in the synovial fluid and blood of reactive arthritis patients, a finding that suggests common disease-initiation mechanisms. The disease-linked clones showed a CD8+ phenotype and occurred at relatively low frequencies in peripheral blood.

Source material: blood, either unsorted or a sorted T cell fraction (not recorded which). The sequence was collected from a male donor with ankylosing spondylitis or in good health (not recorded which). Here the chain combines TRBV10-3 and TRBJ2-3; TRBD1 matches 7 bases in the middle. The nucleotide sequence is TGTGCCACGCGAGAGGGGGCAGGAGATACGCAGTATTTT. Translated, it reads CATREGAGDTQYF.